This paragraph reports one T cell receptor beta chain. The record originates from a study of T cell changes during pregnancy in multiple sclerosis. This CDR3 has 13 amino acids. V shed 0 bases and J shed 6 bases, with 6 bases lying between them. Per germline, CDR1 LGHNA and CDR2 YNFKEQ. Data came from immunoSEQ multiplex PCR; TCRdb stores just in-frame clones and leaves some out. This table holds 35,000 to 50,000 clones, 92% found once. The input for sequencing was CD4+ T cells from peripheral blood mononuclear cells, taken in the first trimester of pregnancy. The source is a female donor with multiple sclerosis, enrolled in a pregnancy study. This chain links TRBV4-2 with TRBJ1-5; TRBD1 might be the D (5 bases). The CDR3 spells CASSQERGQPQHF. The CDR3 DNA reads TGTGCCAGCAGCCAAGAAAGGGGTCAGCCCCAGCATTTT.